This T cell receptor beta chain was recovered during a study of blood T cell repertoires in COVID-19. TCRdb keeps only in-frame clones here, not all; method: immunoSEQ multiplex PCR. Of 250,000 or so clones listed, approximately 86% are singletons. The CDR3 has 17 residues. Losses at the gene ends were 6 bases for V and 2 bases for J; bases not matched to a gene: 10. CDR1 and CDR2 from the germline V gene are ENHRY and SYGVKD. The sequenced sample was peripheral blood. This clonotype originated in a woman aged 55-69 years with COVID-19, enrolled during active disease. The chain joins TRBV10-3 to TRBJ2-5, with TRBD2 identical over 12 bases. The CDR3 nucleotides are TGTGCCATCAGGCCGGGACTAGCGGGCGTCAGGCAAGAGACCCAGTACTTC. As protein: CAIRPGLAGVRQETQYF.